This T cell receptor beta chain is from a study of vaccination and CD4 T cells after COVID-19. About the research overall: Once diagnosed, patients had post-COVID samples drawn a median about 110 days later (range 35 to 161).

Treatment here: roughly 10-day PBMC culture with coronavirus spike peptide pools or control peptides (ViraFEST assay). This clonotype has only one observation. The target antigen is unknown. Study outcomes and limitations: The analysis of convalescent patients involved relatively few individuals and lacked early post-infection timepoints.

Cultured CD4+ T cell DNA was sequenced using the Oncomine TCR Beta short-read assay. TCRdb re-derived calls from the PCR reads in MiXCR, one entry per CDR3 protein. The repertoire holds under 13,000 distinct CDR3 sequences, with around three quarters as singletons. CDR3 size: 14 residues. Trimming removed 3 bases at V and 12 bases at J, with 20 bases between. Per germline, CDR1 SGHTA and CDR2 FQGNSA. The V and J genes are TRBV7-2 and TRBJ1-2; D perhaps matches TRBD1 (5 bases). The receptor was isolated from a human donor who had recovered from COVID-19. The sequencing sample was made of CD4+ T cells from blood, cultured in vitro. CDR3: CASSLGVLTGGNTF. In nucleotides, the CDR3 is TGTGCCAGCAGCTTGGGGGTCCTCACGGGGGGGAACACCTTC.